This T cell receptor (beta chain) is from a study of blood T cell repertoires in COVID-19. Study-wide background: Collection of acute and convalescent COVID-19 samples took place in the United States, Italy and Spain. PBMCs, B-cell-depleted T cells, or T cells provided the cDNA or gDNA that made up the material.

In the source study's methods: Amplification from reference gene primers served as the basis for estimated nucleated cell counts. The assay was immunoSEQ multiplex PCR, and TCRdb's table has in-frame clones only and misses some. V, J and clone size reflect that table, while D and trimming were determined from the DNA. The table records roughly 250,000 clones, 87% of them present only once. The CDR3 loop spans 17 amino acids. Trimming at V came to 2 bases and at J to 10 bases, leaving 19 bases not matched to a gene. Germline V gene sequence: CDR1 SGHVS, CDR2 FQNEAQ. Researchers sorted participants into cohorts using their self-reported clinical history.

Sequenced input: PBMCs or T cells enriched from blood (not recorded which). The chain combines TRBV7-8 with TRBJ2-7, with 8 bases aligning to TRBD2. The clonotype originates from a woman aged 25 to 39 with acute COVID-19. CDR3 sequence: CASSLPRDPGGVGPQYF. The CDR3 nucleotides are TGTGCCAGCAGCTTACCCCGGGACCCCGGGGGGGTAGGTCCCCAGTACTTC.